This TCR beta chain was recovered during a study of CD8 T cell repertoires and HIV-1 epitope variants. About the study: Epitopes were three Gag families plus Nef HW9 and YT9.

As regards this clone: Its antigen is still unknown.

Sequencing used immunoSEQ multiplex PCR; TCRdb keeps in-frame clones, though not all of them. In the table there are roughly 2,000 clones, 65% to 75% of which are singletons. The sequenced material came from cultured CD8+ T cells derived from PBMCs. The origin of this receptor is a male donor with HIV.

In DNA, the CDR3 is TGTGCCAGCAGCCCGGGGGTAAATGAGCAGTTCTTC. Translated: CASSPGVNEQFF. This chain joins TRBV7-9 and TRBJ2-1, with D perhaps TRBD2 (6 bases). The ends were cut back, 5 bases at V and 7 bases at J, with 9 bases in the middle. Germline CDR1 reads SEHNR; CDR2 reads FQNEAQ (reference sequence). The CDR3 runs 12 residues.